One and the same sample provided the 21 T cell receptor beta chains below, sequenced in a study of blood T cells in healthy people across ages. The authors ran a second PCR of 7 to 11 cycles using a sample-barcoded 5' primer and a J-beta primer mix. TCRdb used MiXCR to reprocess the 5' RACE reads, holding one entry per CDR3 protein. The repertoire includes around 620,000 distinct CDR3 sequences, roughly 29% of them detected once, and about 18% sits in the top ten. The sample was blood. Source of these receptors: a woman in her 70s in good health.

For the CDR3, the DNA is TGTGCCAGCAGCTCAGGGGGTTACGGAAACACCATATATTTT. Its protein is CASSSGGYGNTIYF. The chain is built from TRBV7-2 and TRBJ1-3; 7 positions agree with TRBD1. The germline gives CDR1 SGHTA, CDR2 FQGNSA. The CDR3 loop spans 14 amino acids. With 4 bases clipped from V and 4 bases from J, the junction kept 4 bases outside the gene matches.

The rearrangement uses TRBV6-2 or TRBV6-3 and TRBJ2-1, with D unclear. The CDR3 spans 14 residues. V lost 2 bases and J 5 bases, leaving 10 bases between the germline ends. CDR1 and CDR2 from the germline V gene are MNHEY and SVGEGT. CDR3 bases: TGTGCCAGCAGTTACCTCCGAGCCGACAATGAGCAGTTCTTC. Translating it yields CASSYLRADNEQFF.

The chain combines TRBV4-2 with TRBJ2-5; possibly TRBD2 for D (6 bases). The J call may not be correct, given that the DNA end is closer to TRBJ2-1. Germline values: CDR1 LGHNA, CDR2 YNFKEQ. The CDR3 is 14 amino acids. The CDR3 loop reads CASSPLRELNEQFF. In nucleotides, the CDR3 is TGTGCCAGCAGCCCCCTCCGGGAGCTTAATGAGCAGTTCTTC.

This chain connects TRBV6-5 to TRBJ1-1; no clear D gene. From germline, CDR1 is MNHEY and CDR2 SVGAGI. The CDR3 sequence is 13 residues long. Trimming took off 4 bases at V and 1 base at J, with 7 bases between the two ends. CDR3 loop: CASSFESNTEAFF. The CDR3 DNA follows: TGTGCCAGCAGTTTCGAGTCGAACACTGAAGCTTTCTTT.

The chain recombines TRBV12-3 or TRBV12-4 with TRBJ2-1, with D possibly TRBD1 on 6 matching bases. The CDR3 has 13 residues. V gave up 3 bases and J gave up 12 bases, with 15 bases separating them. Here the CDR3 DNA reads TGTGCCAGCAGTTTGACAGGTACTTATTTGCAGTTCTTC. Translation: CASSLTGTYLQFF.

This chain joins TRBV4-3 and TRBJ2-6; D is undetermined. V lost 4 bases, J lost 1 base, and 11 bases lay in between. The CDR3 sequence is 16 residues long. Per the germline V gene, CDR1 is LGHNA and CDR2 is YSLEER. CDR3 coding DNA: TGCGCCAGCAGCCCTCCACTGGGGTCTGGGGCCAACGTCCTGACTTTC. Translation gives CASSPPLGSGANVLTF.

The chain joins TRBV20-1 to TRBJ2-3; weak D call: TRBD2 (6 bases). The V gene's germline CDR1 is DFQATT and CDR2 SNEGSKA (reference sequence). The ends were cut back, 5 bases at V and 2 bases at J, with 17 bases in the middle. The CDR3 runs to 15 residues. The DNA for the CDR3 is TGCAGTGCTGGGAGGTCGACGGCCCTCACAGATACGCAGTATTTT. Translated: CSAGRSTALTDTQYF.

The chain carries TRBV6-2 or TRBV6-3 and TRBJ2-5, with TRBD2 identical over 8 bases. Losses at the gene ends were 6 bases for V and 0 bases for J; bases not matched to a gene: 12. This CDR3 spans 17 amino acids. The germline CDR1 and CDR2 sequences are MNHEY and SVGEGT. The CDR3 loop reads CASRGATSGLYQETQYF. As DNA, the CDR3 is TGTGCCAGCAGAGGCGCAACTAGCGGACTGTACCAAGAGACCCAGTACTTC.

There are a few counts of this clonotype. DNA for the CDR3: TGTGCCAGCAGAAAGAAATGCGGGTTGCAGGGGGCACCCGGGGAAGCTGAAGCTTTCTTT. Translation: CASRKKCGLQGAPGEAEAFF. The chain has TRBV21-1 and TRBJ1-1; the table calls TRBD1, which could not be checked here. TRBV21-1 corresponds to a pseudogene. CDR3 length: 20 amino acids.

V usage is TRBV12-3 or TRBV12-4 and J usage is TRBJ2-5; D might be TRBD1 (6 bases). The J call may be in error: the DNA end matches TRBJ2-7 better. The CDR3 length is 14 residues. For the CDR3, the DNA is TGTGCCAGCAGTTTATCCGGACAGACCTACGAGCAGTACTTC. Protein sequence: CASSLSGQTYEQYF.

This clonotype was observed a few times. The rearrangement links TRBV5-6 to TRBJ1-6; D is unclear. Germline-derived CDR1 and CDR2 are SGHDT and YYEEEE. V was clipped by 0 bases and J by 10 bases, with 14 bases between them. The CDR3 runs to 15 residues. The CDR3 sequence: CASSLEGGVGSPLHF. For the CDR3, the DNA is TGTGCCAGCAGCTTGGAGGGCGGGGTCGGGTCACCCCTCCACTTT.

The CDR3 DNA is TGTGCCAGCATCGTGGACAGGGGACGTTCACCCCTCCACTTT. Its translation is CASIVDRGRSPLHF. This chain connects TRBV2 to TRBJ1-6; 9 nucleotides match TRBD1. The ends lost 7 bases at V and 9 bases at J; junction bases unmatched: 7. The CDR3 extends over 14 amino acids. In germline, CDR1 is SNHLY, CDR2 FYNNEI.

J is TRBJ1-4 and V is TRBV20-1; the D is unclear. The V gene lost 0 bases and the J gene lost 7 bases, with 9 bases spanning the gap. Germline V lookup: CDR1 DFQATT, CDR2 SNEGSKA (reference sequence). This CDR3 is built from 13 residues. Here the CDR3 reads CSARDRRGEKLFF. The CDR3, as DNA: TGCAGTGCTAGAGATAGGCGTGGTGAAAAACTGTTTTTT.

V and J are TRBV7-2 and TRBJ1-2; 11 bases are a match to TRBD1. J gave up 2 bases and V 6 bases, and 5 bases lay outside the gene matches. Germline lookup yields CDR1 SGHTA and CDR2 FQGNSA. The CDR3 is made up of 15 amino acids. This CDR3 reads CASRGGQGANYGYTF. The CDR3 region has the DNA TGTGCCAGCAGGGGTGGACAGGGGGCAAACTATGGCTACACCTTC.

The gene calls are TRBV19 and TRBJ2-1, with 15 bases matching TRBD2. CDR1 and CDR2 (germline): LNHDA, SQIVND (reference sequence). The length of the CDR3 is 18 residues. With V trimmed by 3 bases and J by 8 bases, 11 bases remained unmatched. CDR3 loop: CASSIHRTSGGAVYEQFF. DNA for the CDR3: TGTGCCAGTAGTATTCATCGGACTAGCGGGGGGGCGGTCTATGAGCAGTTCTTC. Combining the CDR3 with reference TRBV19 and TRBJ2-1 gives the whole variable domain DGGITQSPKYLFRKEGQNVTLSCEQNLNHDAMYWYRQDPGQGLRLIYYSQIVNDFQKGDIAEGYSVSREKKESFPLTVTSAQKNPTAFYLCASSIHRTSGGAVYEQFFGPGTRLTVL.

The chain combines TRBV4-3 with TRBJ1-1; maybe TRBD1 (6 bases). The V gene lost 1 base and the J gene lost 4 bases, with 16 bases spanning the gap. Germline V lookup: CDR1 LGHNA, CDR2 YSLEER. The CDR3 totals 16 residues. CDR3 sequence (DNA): TGCGCCAGCAGCCAAGGGAGGCAGGGGTTTGGCACTGAAGCTTTCTTT. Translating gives CASSQGRQGFGTEAFF.

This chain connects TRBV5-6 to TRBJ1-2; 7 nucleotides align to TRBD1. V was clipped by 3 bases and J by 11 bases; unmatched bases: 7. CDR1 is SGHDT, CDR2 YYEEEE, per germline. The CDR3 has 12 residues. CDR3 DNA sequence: TGTGCCAGCAGCTGGGGGGGACAGTATTACACCTTC. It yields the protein CASSWGGQYYTF.

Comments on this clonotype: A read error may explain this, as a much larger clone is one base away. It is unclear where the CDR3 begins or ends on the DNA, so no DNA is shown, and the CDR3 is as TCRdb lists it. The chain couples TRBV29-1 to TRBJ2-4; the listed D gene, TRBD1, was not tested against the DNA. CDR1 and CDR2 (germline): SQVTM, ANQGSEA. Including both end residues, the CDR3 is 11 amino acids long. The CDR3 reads CSVGQGSVQHF.

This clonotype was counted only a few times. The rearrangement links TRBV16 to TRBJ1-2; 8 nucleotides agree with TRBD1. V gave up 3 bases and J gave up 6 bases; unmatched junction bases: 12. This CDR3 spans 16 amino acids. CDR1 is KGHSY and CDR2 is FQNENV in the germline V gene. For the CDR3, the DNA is TGTGCCAGCAGCCAGTGGGTGACAGGGGTCATCGATGGCTACACCTTC. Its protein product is CASSQWVTGVIDGYTF.

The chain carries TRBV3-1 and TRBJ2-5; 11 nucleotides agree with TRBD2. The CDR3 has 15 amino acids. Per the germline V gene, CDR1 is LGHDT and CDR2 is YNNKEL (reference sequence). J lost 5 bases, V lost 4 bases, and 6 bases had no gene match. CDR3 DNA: TGTGCCAGCAGCCGCCTAGCGGGGGGTGAGGAGACCCAGTACTTC. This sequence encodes CASSRLAGGEETQYF.

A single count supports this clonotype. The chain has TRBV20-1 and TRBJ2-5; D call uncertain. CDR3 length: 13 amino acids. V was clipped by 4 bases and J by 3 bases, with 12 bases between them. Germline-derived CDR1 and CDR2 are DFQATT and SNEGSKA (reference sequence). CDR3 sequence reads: CSAKLLPKETQYF. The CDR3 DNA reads TGCAGTGCTAAGTTACTTCCGAAAGAGACCCAGTACTTC.